This TCR beta chain is from a study of CD8+ T cells in alopecia areata. Overall study context: Among treated patients, oral tofacitinib was administered at 5 to 10 mg twice daily. Study findings and constraints: Scalp data also include sequences from resident alphabeta T cells of normal skin.

A remark on this clone: The target antigen is unknown.

Reverse transcription of extracted RNA yielded cDNA, which provided the sequencing template. Measured with immunoSEQ multiplex PCR; TCRdb has only the in-frame clones, and not every one. The sample holds 150,000 or so clones, around 60% seen once. This CDR3 comprises 14 residues. Per germline, CDR1 SQVTM and CDR2 ANQGSEA. V was shortened by 7 bases and J by 8 bases, with 23 bases between the two germline ends. V usage is TRBV29-1 and J usage is TRBJ1-1; D may be TRBD1 (6 bases). This clonotype was obtained from a human donor with alopecia areata. Specimen: CD4+ T cells sorted from blood, collected at week 0. The CDR3 nucleotides are TGCAGCGCCGGGGGAGCTGGGGGCCCGGGAGAAGCTTTCTTT. It specifies CSAGGAGGPGEAFF.